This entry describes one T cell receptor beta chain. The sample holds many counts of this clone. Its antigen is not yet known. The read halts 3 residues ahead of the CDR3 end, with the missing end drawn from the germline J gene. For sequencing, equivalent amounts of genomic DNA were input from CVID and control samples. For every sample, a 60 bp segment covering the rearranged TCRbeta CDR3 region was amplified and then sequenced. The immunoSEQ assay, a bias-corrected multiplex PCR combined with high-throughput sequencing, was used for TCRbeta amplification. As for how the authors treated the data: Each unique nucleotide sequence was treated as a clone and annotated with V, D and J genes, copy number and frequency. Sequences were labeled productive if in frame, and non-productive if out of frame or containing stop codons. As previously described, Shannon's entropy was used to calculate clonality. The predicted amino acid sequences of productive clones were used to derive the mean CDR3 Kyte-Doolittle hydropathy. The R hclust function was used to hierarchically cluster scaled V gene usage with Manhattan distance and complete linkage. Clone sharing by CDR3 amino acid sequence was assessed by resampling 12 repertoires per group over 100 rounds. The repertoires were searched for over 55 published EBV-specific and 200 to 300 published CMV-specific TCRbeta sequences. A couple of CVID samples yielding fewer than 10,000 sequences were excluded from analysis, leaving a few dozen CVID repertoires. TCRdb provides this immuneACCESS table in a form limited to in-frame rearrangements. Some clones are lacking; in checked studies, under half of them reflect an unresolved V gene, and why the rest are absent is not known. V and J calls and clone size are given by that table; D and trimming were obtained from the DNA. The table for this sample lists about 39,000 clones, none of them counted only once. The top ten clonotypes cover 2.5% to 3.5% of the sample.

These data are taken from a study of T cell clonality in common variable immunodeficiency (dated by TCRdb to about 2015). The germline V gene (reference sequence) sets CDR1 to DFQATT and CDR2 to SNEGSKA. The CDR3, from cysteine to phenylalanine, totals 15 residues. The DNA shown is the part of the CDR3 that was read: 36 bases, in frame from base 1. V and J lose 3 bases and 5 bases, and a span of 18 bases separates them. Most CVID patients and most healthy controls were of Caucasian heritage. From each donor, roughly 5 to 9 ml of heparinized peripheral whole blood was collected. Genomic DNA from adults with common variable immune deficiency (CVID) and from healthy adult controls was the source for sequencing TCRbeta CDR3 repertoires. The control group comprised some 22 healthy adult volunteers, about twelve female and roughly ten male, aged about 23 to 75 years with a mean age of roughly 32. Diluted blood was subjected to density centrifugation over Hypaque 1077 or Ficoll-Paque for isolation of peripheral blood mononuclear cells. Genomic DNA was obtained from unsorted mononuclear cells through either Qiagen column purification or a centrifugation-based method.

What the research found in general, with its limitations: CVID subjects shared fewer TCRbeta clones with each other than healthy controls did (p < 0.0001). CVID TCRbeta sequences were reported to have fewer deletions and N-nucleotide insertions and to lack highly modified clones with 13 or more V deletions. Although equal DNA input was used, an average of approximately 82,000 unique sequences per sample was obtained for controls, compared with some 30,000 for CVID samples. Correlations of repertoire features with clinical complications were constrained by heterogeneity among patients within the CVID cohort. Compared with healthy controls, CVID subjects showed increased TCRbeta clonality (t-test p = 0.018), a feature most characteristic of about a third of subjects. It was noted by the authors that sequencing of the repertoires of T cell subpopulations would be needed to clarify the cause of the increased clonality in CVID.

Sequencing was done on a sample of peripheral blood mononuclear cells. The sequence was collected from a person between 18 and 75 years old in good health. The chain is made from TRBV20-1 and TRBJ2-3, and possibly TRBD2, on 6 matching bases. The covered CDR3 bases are TGCAGTGCTAGTAGATCGCGACTAGGAAAAGATACG. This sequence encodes CSASRSRLGKDT. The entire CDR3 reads CSASRSRLGKDTQYF.